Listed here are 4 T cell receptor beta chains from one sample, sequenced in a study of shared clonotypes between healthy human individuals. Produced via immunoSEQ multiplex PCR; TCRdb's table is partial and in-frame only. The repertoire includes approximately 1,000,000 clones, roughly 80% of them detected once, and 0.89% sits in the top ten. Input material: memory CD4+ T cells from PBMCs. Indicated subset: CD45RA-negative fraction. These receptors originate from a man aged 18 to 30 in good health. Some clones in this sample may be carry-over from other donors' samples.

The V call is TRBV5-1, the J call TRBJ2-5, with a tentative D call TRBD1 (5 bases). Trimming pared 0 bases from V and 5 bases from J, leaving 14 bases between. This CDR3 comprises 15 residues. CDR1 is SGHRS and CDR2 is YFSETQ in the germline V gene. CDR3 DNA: TGCGCCAGCAGCTTGGGAGTTGGGGCAGGGGAGACCCAGTACTTC. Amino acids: CASSLGVGAGETQYF.

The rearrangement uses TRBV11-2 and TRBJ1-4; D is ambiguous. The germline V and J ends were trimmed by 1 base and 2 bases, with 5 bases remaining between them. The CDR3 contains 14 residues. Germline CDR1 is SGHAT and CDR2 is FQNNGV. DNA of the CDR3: TGTGCCAGCAGCTTAGGAGGGACTAATGAAAAACTGTTTTTT. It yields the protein CASSLGGTNEKLFF.

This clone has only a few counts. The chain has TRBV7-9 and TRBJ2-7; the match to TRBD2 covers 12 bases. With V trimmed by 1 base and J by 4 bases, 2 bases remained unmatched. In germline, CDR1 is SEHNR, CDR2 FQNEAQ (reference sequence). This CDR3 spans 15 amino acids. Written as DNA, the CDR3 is TGTGCCAGCAGCTTAGACCTAGCGGGAGGGTACGAGCAGTACTTC. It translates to CASSLDLAGGYEQYF.

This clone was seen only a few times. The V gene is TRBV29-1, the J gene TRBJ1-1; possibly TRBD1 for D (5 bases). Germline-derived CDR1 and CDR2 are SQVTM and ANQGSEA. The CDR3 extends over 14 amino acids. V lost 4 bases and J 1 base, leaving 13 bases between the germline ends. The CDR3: CSVGVLGGNTEAFF. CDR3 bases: TGCAGCGTTGGGGTTCTGGGGGGGAACACTGAAGCTTTCTTT.